These 29 T cell receptor beta chains were sequenced from one sample in a study of early T cells in non-severe SARS-CoV-2 infection. TCRdb recomputed calls from the 5' RACE reads with MiXCR, one row per CDR3 protein. The sample shows about 47,000 distinct CDR3 sequences, around 10% of them seen only once. The sample was whole blood. These receptor sequences come from an adult who was a healthcare worker with PCR-confirmed SARS-CoV-2 infection or an uninfected control (not recorded which).

Ten or more counts support this clonotype. The chain is built from TRBV15 and TRBJ1-3; the match to TRBD1 covers 7 bases. The CDR3 runs to 17 residues. In germline, CDR1 is LNHNV, CDR2 YYDKDF (reference sequence). V gave up 0 bases and J gave up 0 bases; unmatched junction bases: 5. The CDR3 protein is CATSRDPPGGSGNTIYF. The CDR3 region has the DNA TGTGCCACCAGCAGAGATCCCCCAGGGGGCTCTGGAAACACCATATATTTT.

This clonotype was detected a few times. The V gene is TRBV7-9, the J gene TRBJ2-1, with 8 bases fitting TRBD2. With 5 bases clipped from V and 7 bases from J, the junction kept 7 bases outside the gene matches. The CDR3 is 14 amino acids. CDR1 SEHNR and CDR2 FQNEAQ come from the germline V gene (reference sequence). The CDR3 loop reads CASSLGVAGNEQFF. As DNA, the CDR3 is TGTGCCAGCAGCCTCGGGGTAGCGGGGAATGAGCAGTTCTTC.

The table lists this clonotype with many counts. The genes are TRBV7-6 and TRBJ2-5; no clear D. CDR1 and CDR2 from the germline V gene are SGHVS and FNYEAQ. This CDR3 region has 14 residues. Trimming removed 4 bases from V and 4 bases from J, with 13 bases in between. CDR3 loop: CASSSAGVRETQYF. CDR3 sequence (DNA): TGTGCCAGCAGCTCTGCCGGCGTACGAGAGACCCAGTACTTC.

This clonotype was counted many times. The V gene is TRBV6-6, the J gene TRBJ1-3; the match to TRBD1 covers 7 bases. V lost 6 bases, J lost 5 bases, and 13 bases stayed unmatched. Germline V CDR1 and CDR2: MNHNY, SVGAGI (reference sequence). The CDR3 runs 16 residues. In nucleotides, the CDR3 is TGTGCCAGCAGCCCCATAGGCGAGACAGGGAGAAACACCATATATTTT. Protein product: CASSPIGETGRNTIYF.

This clonotype showed up just a few times. CDR3 DNA: TGTGCCAGCAGCTTAGGAGAGGAGACAGATACGCAGTATTTT. Its translation is CASSLGEETDTQYF. J is TRBJ2-3 and V is TRBV7-2; D remains unclear. V lost 1 base and J lost 3, with 8 bases in between. Germline lookup yields CDR1 SGHTA and CDR2 FQGNSA. The CDR3 is made up of 14 amino acids.

The chain links TRBV3-2 to TRBJ2-5; the table's D call TRBD1 went unverified against the DNA. TRBV3-2 is labeled a pseudogene. The CDR3 loop spans 20 amino acids. The CDR3 here is CASSSYAIGGTGRTGETQYF. DNA of the CDR3: TGTGCCAGCAGCTCATACGCAATCGGAGGGACAGGGCGAACCGGGGAGACCCAGTACTTC.

J is TRBJ2-7 and V is TRBV20-1; 14 nucleotides agree with TRBD2. The CDR3 runs 16 residues. Germline CDR1 and CDR2: DFQATT and SNEGSKA (reference sequence). V was clipped by 5 bases and J by 0 bases; unmatched bases: 6. This CDR3 reads CSASRLAGGSSYEQYF. For the CDR3, the DNA is TGCAGTGCTTCCCGACTAGCGGGAGGGAGCTCCTACGAGCAGTACTTC.

With regard to this clonotype: The CDR3 ends on some other residue instead of the conserved phenylalanine or tryptophan, so this is likely a read error. The chain has TRBV14 and TRBJ1-1; D unclear. The germline V and J ends were trimmed by 2 bases and 2 bases, with 6 bases remaining between them. This CDR3 spans 13 amino acids. Germline CDR1 and CDR2: SGHDN and FVKESK. The CDR3, as DNA: TGTGCCAGCAGCCAAATATATAACACTGAAGCTTTCATT. Its translation: CASSQIYNTEAFI.

This clonotype was picked up a small number of times. The chain links TRBV20-1 to TRBJ2-6; D might be TRBD1 or TRBD2, each matching 5 bases. Germline CDR1 is DFQATT and CDR2 is SNEGSKA (reference sequence). Trimming shortened V by 5 bases and J by 0 bases, and 14 bases separated the two germline ends. The CDR3 totals 16 residues. As DNA, the CDR3 is TGCAGTGCTGATGGGACGTTTGACTCTGGGGCCAACGTCCTGACTTTC. Its translation is CSADGTFDSGANVLTF.

This clonotype occurred many times. In DNA, the CDR3 is TGTGCCAGCAGCCGACAGGGGTTCACTGAAGCTTTCTTT. Encoded protein: CASSRQGFTEAFF. V gene TRBV7-8 combines with J gene TRBJ1-1; 8 nucleotides align to TRBD1. The trim removed 5 bases at V and 4 bases at J, leaving 3 bases unmatched. Germline assignment: CDR1 SGHVS and CDR2 FQNEAQ. The CDR3 runs 13 residues.

A few counts support this clonotype. This chain joins TRBV7-9 and TRBJ1-2; D not resolved. This CDR3 contains 12 residues. V lost 3 bases and J lost 8, with 10 bases in between. Germline V gene sequence: CDR1 SEHNR, CDR2 FQNEAQ (reference sequence). The CDR3 DNA sequence: TGTGCCAGCAGCTTGAATCCGGCGGGCTACACCTTC. Its protein is CASSLNPAGYTF.

This clonotype was seen more than once but under ten times. The genes are TRBV5-1 and TRBJ2-7; tentatively, D is TRBD1 or TRBD2 (5 bases each). With 1 base removed from V and 3 bases from J, the gap between germline ends came to 14 bases. CDR1 is SGHRS, CDR2 YFSETQ, per germline. This CDR3 spans 15 amino acids. CDR3 nucleotide sequence: TGCGCCAGCAGCTTGCACGGGACGTATGACTACGAGCAGTACTTC. Its protein is CASSLHGTYDYEQYF. The full variable domain, completed using reference TRBV5-1 and TRBJ2-7, is KAGVTQTPRYLIKTRGQQVTLSCSPISGHRSVSWYQQTPGQGLQFLFEYFSETQRNKGNFPGRFSGRQFSNSRSEMNVSTLELGDSALYLCASSLHGTYDYEQYFGPGTRLTVT.

The chain has TRBV6-6 and TRBJ2-1; D not resolved. In germline, CDR1 is MNHNY, CDR2 SVGAGI (reference sequence). Trimming took 6 bases from V and 4 from J, leaving 16 bases between them. This CDR3 is 15 amino acids long. The CDR3 spells CASSTPWTGYNEQFF. The CDR3 coding sequence is TGTGCCAGCAGCACCCCATGGACGGGTTACAATGAGCAGTTCTTC.

This clonotype turned up a few times. This chain connects TRBV6-6 to TRBJ1-2; 12 nucleotides agree with TRBD1. This CDR3 has 16 residues. Germline CDR1 is MNHNY and CDR2 is SVGAGI (reference sequence). Germline trimming cut 5 bases from V and 6 bases from J; bases unmatched to any gene: 10. This chain's CDR3 is CASSVSTGTGGHGYTF. DNA of the CDR3: TGTGCCAGCAGTGTATCTACCGGGACAGGGGGCCATGGCTACACCTTC.

The table lists this clonotype with many counts. The V call is TRBV20-1, the J call TRBJ1-3; D is ambiguous. V shed 3 bases and J shed 3 bases, with 6 bases lying between them. This CDR3 spans 12 amino acids. Per germline, CDR1 DFQATT and CDR2 SNEGSKA (reference sequence). Here the CDR3 DNA reads TGCAGTGCTAGTTCTGGTGGAAACACCATATATTTT. This translates into CSASSGGNTIYF.

This clonotype was observed many times. V is TRBV5-5 and J is TRBJ2-1; no clear D gene. Trimming removed 4 bases at V and 9 bases at J, with 14 bases between. The CDR3 runs 13 residues. The germline V gene has CDR1 SGHKS and CDR2 YYEKEE (reference sequence). The CDR3 loop reads CASSLPATSEQFF. Written as DNA, the CDR3 is TGTGCCAGCAGCCTTCCAGCGACGTCTGAGCAGTTCTTC.

This clonotype was picked up a small number of times. CDR3 amino acids: CAIGRATNTEAFF. The CDR3 DNA is TGTGCCATTGGGCGGGCTACGAACACTGAAGCTTTCTTT. The chain links TRBV6-5 to TRBJ1-1; the D is unclear. V dropped 10 bases and J dropped 1 base, with 13 bases sitting between them. The germline V gene has CDR1 MNHEY and CDR2 SVGAGI. The CDR3 contains 13 residues.

The chain uses TRBV12-3 or TRBV12-4 and TRBJ1-5; TRBD1 might be the D (6 bases). Between the trimmed V and J ends, which lost 6 bases and 2 bases, there was a span of 11 bases. This CDR3 spans 14 amino acids. CDR3 region: CASRQGVGNQPQHF. CDR3 sequence (DNA): TGTGCCAGCAGACAGGGAGTGGGCAATCAGCCCCAGCATTTT.

This clonotype was observed at least ten times. The chain recombines TRBV20-1 with TRBJ2-7; 13 nucleotides line up with TRBD2. Germline V gene lookup returns CDR1 DFQATT and CDR2 SNEGSKA (reference sequence). J was trimmed by 5 bases and V by 0 bases; bases with no gene match: 1. CDR3 length: 14 amino acids. For the CDR3, the DNA is TGCAGTGCTAGAGAAGGACTAGCGGGGGACGAGCAGTACTTC. It codes for CSAREGLAGDEQYF.

By frequency in the sample, this clonotype is medium-sized. The chain has TRBV12-3 or TRBV12-4 and TRBJ1-3, with a tentative D call TRBD1 (5 bases). The CDR3 loop spans 11 amino acids. The V gene lost 6 bases and the J gene lost 10 bases, with 10 bases spanning the gap. The CDR3 DNA follows: TGTGCCAGCAGCCCGGGGGGGACCATATATTTT. This sequence encodes CASSPGGTIYF.

As for this clonotype: One base away lies a much larger clone, so this may be a sequencing read error. The gene calls are TRBV7-2 and TRBJ2-3; 9 bases fit TRBD1. The V segment lost 5 bases and the J segment 2 bases; nucleotides outside the gene matches: 8. Germline values: CDR1 SGHTA, CDR2 FQGNSA. The CDR3 has 16 residues. The CDR3 region has the DNA TGTGCCAGCAGCCTGGGGACAGGGAGGAACACAGATACGCAGTATTTT. Its translation: CASSLGTGRNTDTQYF.

This clonotype was counted a few times. The chain combines TRBV10-3 with TRBJ1-1; unclear D gene. The CDR3 is 11 amino acids. Germline loops: CDR1 ENHRY, CDR2 SYGVKD. V lost 5 bases to trimming and J lost 3 bases, with 4 bases between them. Written as DNA, the CDR3 is TGTGCCATCAGTATGTACACTGAAGCTTTCTTT. Translated, it gives CAISMYTEAFF.

This clonotype has a count of ten or more. V is TRBV5-1 and J is TRBJ1-2; unclear D gene. This CDR3 contains 15 residues. V dropped 3 bases and J dropped 4 bases, with 16 bases sitting between them. Germline V gene data show CDR1 as SGHRS and CDR2 as YFSETQ. DNA for the CDR3: TGCGCCAGCAGCTCGACACCTTCCGCCCTCTATGGCTACACCTTC. Translation gives CASSSTPSALYGYTF.

This clonotype was observed many times. V usage is TRBV6-1 and J usage is TRBJ2-7, with 8 positions matching TRBD2. This CDR3 is 15 amino acids long. J was trimmed by 1 base and V by 7 bases; bases with no gene match: 9. CDR1 and CDR2 from the germline V gene are MNHNS and SASEGT. The CDR3 bases are TGTGCCAGCATTCCCGGGACTAGGACTTCCTACGAGCAGTACTTC. Translation gives CASIPGTRTSYEQYF.

In this sample, this clonotype turned up a few times. The chain uses TRBV19 and TRBJ1-5, with D possibly being TRBD1 (6 bases). Germline CDR1 and CDR2: LNHDA and SQIVND (reference sequence). Trimming cost V 3 bases and J 3 bases, with 12 bases left between them. The CDR3 has 15 residues. The CDR3 nucleotides are TGTGCCAGTAGTATCAAGGACAGTTTCAATCAGCCCCAGCATTTT. It is translated as CASSIKDSFNQPQHF.

This clonotype was recorded many times. V is TRBV7-2 and J is TRBJ2-5; D is uncertain. V dropped 0 bases and J dropped 0 bases, with 5 bases sitting between them. The CDR3 runs to 14 residues. Germline CDR1 and CDR2: SGHTA and FQGNSA. DNA for the CDR3: TGTGCCAGCAGCTTAGCGAACGACCAAGAGACCCAGTACTTC. The encoded protein is CASSLANDQETQYF.

The CDR3, as DNA: TGTGCCAGCAGTGTCGACGATCTACGGGATATGGAGACCCAGTACTTC. Residues: CASSVDDLRDMETQYF. This chain connects TRBV6-1 to TRBJ2-5; a weak D match, TRBD2 (5 bases). CDR1 is MNHNS, CDR2 SASEGT, per germline. The CDR3 extends over 16 amino acids. Deletions cut 4 bases from V and 5 bases from J, with 20 bases between.

A few counts support this clonotype. V is TRBV12-3 or TRBV12-4 and J is TRBJ1-5; D is possibly TRBD1 (6 bases). The V end lost 6 bases, the J end lost 0 bases, and 12 bases lay between the germline ends. This CDR3 comprises 15 residues. The CDR3 DNA reads as TGTGCCAGCAGAAGGGACACCCATAGCAATCAGCCCCAGCATTTT. Amino acids: CASRRDTHSNQPQHF.

The V gene is TRBV19, the J gene TRBJ2-3, with 7 bases that match TRBD2. V lost 3 bases, J lost 4 bases, and 4 bases stayed unmatched. CDR1 is LNHDA and CDR2 is SQIVND in the germline V gene (reference sequence). This CDR3 is built from 14 residues. CDR3 DNA sequence: TGTGCCAGTAGTATTGCGGGAGCGGCAGATACGCAGTATTTT. It yields the protein CASSIAGAADTQYF.